The next 27 T cell receptor beta chains were all read from a single sample in a study of beta chain features in type 1 diabetes. Reverse transcription of all isolated RNA meant that expressed TCRB transcripts were sequenced. This table comes from immunoSEQ multiplex PCR, and its TCRdb copy is limited to in-frame clones, with some not included. The sample consists of some 190,000 clones, about 7.9% of them appearing once. These receptors' targets are unknown. Study results and limitations: Among patients with Type 1 diabetes, TCRB CDR3s were moderately but significantly shorter in every one of the four CD4+ subsets.

The source material was central memory CD4+ T cells from blood. The receptors originated from a man aged 18-30 years with type 1 diabetes.

This clone has just a few counts. V usage is TRBV5-1 and J usage is TRBJ2-7; D is uncertain. Germline CDR1 SGHRS, CDR2 YFSETQ. Deletions cut 2 bases from V and 5 bases from J, with 11 bases between. The CDR3 has 13 amino acids. The CDR3 nucleotides are TGCGCCAGCAGCTTCACCCTTAGTGACGAGCAGTACTTC. This gives the protein CASSFTLSDEQYF.

This clone was seen many times. This chain connects TRBV2 to TRBJ2-1; 7 bases fit TRBD1. V was pared by 6 bases and J by 12 bases, with 8 bases of the junction left unmatched. The germline gives CDR1 SNHLY, CDR2 FYNNEI. There are 12 residues in the CDR3. Written as DNA, the CDR3 is TGTGCCAGCAGGAGGACAGGTCAAGGGCAGTTCTTC. Translation gives CASRRTGQGQFF.

This clone was recorded a few times. The V and J genes are TRBV4-3 and TRBJ2-3, with 9 bases aligning to TRBD2. Trimming removed 0 bases from V and 6 bases from J; junction bases left unmatched: 10. The CDR3 loop spans 17 amino acids. From germline, CDR1 is LGHNA and CDR2 YSLEER. The CDR3, as DNA: TGCGCCAGCAGCCAAGAAGGGGGCGGGGGGGCGACGGATACGCAGTATTTT. Translating it yields CASSQEGGGGATDTQYF.

This clone has just a few counts. The chain carries TRBV5-4 and TRBJ2-5, with D perhaps TRBD2 (5 bases). Germline CDR1 is SGHNT and CDR2 is YYREEE (reference sequence). The V end lost 2 bases, the J end lost 5 bases, and 16 bases lay between the germline ends. The length of the CDR3 is 15 residues. CDR3 sequence: CASSFPGSRVETQYF. The CDR3 DNA reads TGTGCCAGCAGCTTCCCGGGAAGTCGAGTCGAGACCCAGTACTTC.

The J gene is TRBJ1-1, the V gene TRBV2; D gene uncertain. Germline CDR1 SNHLY, CDR2 FYNNEI. Deletions cut 7 bases from V and 8 bases from J, with 17 bases between. The CDR3 sequence is 13 residues long. CDR3 protein: CASNYAKGGEAFF. The CDR3 nucleotides are TGTGCCAGCAATTACGCCAAGGGAGGGGAAGCTTTCTTT.

V is TRBV11-2 and J is TRBJ2-1; 12 nucleotides agree with TRBD2. Looked up from germline, CDR1 is SGHAT and CDR2 is FQNNGV. The CDR3 has 16 amino acids. Trimming cost V 1 base and J 8 bases; bases outside gene matches: 6. In DNA form, the CDR3 reads TGTGCCAGCAGCTTAGCTGCTAGCGGGGGGGGTTATGAGCAGTTCTTC. It translates to CASSLAASGGGYEQFF.

This clone was observed a handful of times. The chain employs TRBV5-1 and TRBJ2-2, with D possibly matching TRBD1 (6 bases). Germline values: CDR1 SGHRS, CDR2 YFSETQ. Deletions cut 4 bases from V and 2 bases from J, with 15 bases between. This CDR3 contains 16 residues. The CDR3 is CASSVRTALNTGELFF. The DNA of the CDR3 is TGCGCCAGCAGCGTCAGGACAGCCCTTAACACCGGGGAGCTGTTTTTT.

This clone came up many times. The CDR3 sequence is CASSLSSRGTDTQYF. The CDR3 bases are TGCGCCAGCAGCTTGTCTTCCAGGGGGACAGATACGCAGTATTTT. The rearrangement uses TRBV5-1 and TRBJ2-3; 7 positions match TRBD1. With 1 base clipped from V and 3 bases from J, the junction kept 5 bases outside the gene matches. The CDR3 is 15 amino acids. From germline, CDR1 is SGHRS and CDR2 YFSETQ.

The chain is built from TRBV5-1 and TRBJ2-5; weak D call: TRBD2 (5 bases). The length of the CDR3 is 16 residues. CDR1 and CDR2 (germline): SGHRS, YFSETQ. The V and J ends lost 2 bases and 4 bases respectively, with 18 bases between them. The chain's CDR3 is CASSFGLLGFVETQYF. The CDR3 DNA follows: TGCGCCAGCAGCTTCGGACTGTTAGGGTTCGTAGAGACCCAGTACTTC.

In its sample, this clone was seen a few times. V usage is TRBV9 and J usage is TRBJ2-1; the match to TRBD2 covers 7 bases. Germline V lookup: CDR1 SGDLS, CDR2 YYNGEE. The CDR3 sequence is 19 residues long. V dropped 0 bases and J dropped 0; count of bases not matched to a gene: 12. The CDR3 bases are TGTGCCAGCAGCGTAGTGGGGGAGGGCCACGGGCTCTCCTACAATGAGCAGTTCTTC. The encoded protein is CASSVVGEGHGLSYNEQFF.

This chain links TRBV30 with TRBJ2-1; TRBD2 matches 7 bases. Germline CDR1 and CDR2: GTSNPN and SVGIG (reference sequence). V trimming: 4 bases; J trimming: 6 bases; junction bases outside the gene matches: 6. The CDR3 runs 13 residues. The CDR3 here is CAWTSGTTNEQFF. CDR3 bases: TGTGCCTGGACCTCCGGGACTACCAATGAGCAGTTCTTC.

This clone was observed many times. This sequence joins TRBV28 and TRBJ1-2, with 8 bases lining up with TRBD1. V lost 6 bases, J lost 3 bases, and 18 bases stayed unmatched. CDR1 MDHEN and CDR2 SYDVKM come from the germline V gene. The CDR3 totals 18 residues. CDR3 protein: CASSFMFTTGGRYYGYTF. The CDR3 DNA follows: TGTGCCAGCAGCTTCATGTTTACTACAGGGGGGCGGTACTATGGCTACACCTTC.

The gene calls are TRBV5-1 and TRBJ2-5; 7 bases are a match to TRBD2. There are 14 residues in the CDR3. Germline V CDR1 and CDR2: SGHRS, YFSETQ. Trimming cost V 3 bases and J 5 bases; bases outside gene matches: 7. CDR3 amino acids: CASSYRARGETQYF. The CDR3 DNA reads as TGCGCCAGCAGCTACCGGGCGCGGGGGGAGACCCAGTACTTC.

The rearrangement uses TRBV5-4 and TRBJ2-6; D perhaps matches TRBD1 (5 bases). The V gene's germline CDR1 is SGHNT and CDR2 YYREEE (reference sequence). Trimming pared 0 bases from V and 0 bases from J, leaving 10 bases between. This CDR3 is 17 amino acids long. CDR3 sequence reads: CASSLAGQHSGANVLTF. CDR3 bases: TGTGCCAGCAGCTTGGCAGGGCAGCACTCTGGGGCCAACGTCCTGACTTTC.

This chain uses TRBV27 with TRBJ1-2; 9 nucleotides match TRBD1. The germline V gene has CDR1 MNHEY and CDR2 SMNVEV (reference sequence). The CDR3 has 15 residues. Trimming at V came to 3 bases and at J to 7 bases, leaving 9 bases not matched to a gene. In DNA form, the CDR3 reads TGTGCCAGCAGTTTCCGGCGACAGGGGGAAGCTGGCTACACCTTC. Translating gives CASSFRRQGEAGYTF.

The chain couples TRBV5-4 to TRBJ1-4, with D tentatively TRBD1 (6 bases). The CDR3 runs to 14 residues. Germline V CDR1 and CDR2: SGHNT, YYREEE (reference sequence). Trimming shortened V by 7 bases and J by 5 bases, and 15 bases separated the two germline ends. The CDR3 nucleotides read TGTGCCAGCGGCAAGACAGGCACGAATGAAAAACTGTTTTTT. Its translation is CASGKTGTNEKLFF.

The chain recombines TRBV7-2 with TRBJ2-2; D perhaps matches TRBD1 (5 bases). The CDR3 has 16 amino acids. Germline V gives CDR1 SGHTA, CDR2 FQGNSA. The V gene lost 2 bases and the J gene lost 4 bases, with 14 bases spanning the gap. Here the CDR3 DNA reads TGTGCCAGCAGCTTATCAGGGCCGCTGGTCACCGGGGAGCTGTTTTTT. Translated: CASSLSGPLVTGELFF.

Points on this clone: A junction end diverges from the germline sequence, so it may reflect a read error. The chain links TRBV5-6 to TRBJ2-3; 8 bases map to TRBD1. This CDR3 spans 19 amino acids. CDR1 and CDR2 from the germline V gene are SGHDT and YYEEEE. The CDR3 loop is CASSLRYSSGQGRVPISSF. CDR3 nucleotides: TGTGCCAGCAGCTTGCGTTACTCCTCAGGACAGGGTCGGGTCCCCATCAGTTCGTTT. Filled out from reference TRBV5-6 and TRBJ2-3, the complete variable domain reads DAGVTQSPTHLIKTRGQQVTLRCSPKSGHDTVSWYQQALGQGPQFIFQYYEEEERQRGNFPDRFSGHQFPNYSSELNVNALLLGDSALYLCASSLRYSSGQGRVPISSFGPGTRLTVL.

This clone was observed at least ten times. The chain links TRBV30 to TRBJ2-7; possible D gene TRBD1, 5 bases. Trimming shortened V by 0 bases and J by 3 bases, and 9 bases separated the two germline ends. This CDR3 has 13 residues. From germline, CDR1 is GTSNPN and CDR2 SVGIG (reference sequence). In nucleotides, the CDR3 is TGTGCCTGGAGTGTAGAAAGGGGCTACGAGCAGTACTTC. Translated: CAWSVERGYEQYF.

The chain employs TRBV9 and TRBJ2-3; 13 nucleotides match TRBD2. V was clipped by 1 base and J by 5 bases; unmatched bases: 7. This CDR3 is 17 amino acids long. Germline V gene sequence: CDR1 SGDLS, CDR2 YYNGEE. CDR3 coding DNA: TGTGCCAGCAGCGTAACTAGCGGGAGGGCCGGTGGAGATACGCAGTATTTT. Translated: CASSVTSGRAGGDTQYF.

This chain connects TRBV5-1 to TRBJ2-2, with 12 bases identical to TRBD1. The V segment lost 3 bases and the J segment 6 bases; nucleotides outside the gene matches: 3. CDR1 and CDR2 from the germline V gene are SGHRS and YFSETQ. CDR3 size: 15 residues. The CDR3 sequence is CASSSGQGAAGELFF. In DNA form, the CDR3 reads TGCGCCAGCAGCTCGGGACAGGGGGCCGCCGGGGAGCTGTTTTTT.

In its sample, this clone was seen many times. This chain joins TRBV7-9 and TRBJ1-1; a possible D gene is TRBD1 (5 bases). CDR3 length equals 12 residues. The V and J ends lost 5 bases and 1 base respectively, with 5 bases between them. Per germline, CDR1 SEHNR and CDR2 FQNEAQ (reference sequence). The CDR3, as DNA: TGTGCCAGCAGCACAGGGAACACTGAAGCTTTCTTT. It codes for CASSTGNTEAFF.

The chain is built from TRBV11-2 and TRBJ2-2; D is perhaps TRBD2 (5 bases). V was pared by 5 bases and J by 6 bases, with 19 bases between. CDR1 is SGHAT, CDR2 FQNNGV, per germline. The CDR3 sequence is 16 residues long. The CDR3 bases are TGTGCCAGCAGCGCTCGGTTGGGCGCGGGCGCCGGGGAGCTGTTTTTT. It encodes CASSARLGAGAGELFF.

The table lists this clone with a few counts. The chain combines TRBV29-1 with TRBJ1-1, with 7 bases identical to TRBD1. V shed 2 bases and J 1 base; nucleotides not matched to a gene: 4. The CDR3 contains 14 residues. The germline V gene has CDR1 SQVTM and CDR2 ANQGSEA. The CDR3 protein is CSVERGQSNTEAFF. The DNA of the CDR3 is TGCAGCGTTGAAAGGGGACAGTCGAACACTGAAGCTTTCTTT.

This clone was seen a handful of times. The chain joins TRBV7-2 to TRBJ1-1; possibly TRBD1 for D (5 bases). Germline loops: CDR1 SGHTA, CDR2 FQGNSA. Trimming shortened V by 3 bases and J by 10 bases, and 12 bases separated the two germline ends. CDR3 length: 12 amino acids. The CDR3 nucleotides read TGTGCCAGCAGCTTCAGGGAGGGTGTAGCTTTCTTT. This translates into CASSFREGVAFF.

The sample holds a few counts of this clone. The rearrangement links TRBV9 to TRBJ2-3; the match to TRBD2 covers 8 bases. The germline gives CDR1 SGDLS, CDR2 YYNGEE. With V trimmed by 3 bases and J by 6 bases, 9 bases remained unmatched. The CDR3 sequence is 15 residues long. CDR3 bases: TGTGCCAGCAGCGCCCAAGCGGGGGCGGGGGATACGCAGTATTTT. It yields the protein CASSAQAGAGDTQYF.

This clone has only a few counts. CDR3 DNA sequence: TGTGCCAGCAGCTTGACAGCCCATACGCAGTATTTT. Encoded protein: CASSLTAHTQYF. The chain employs TRBV7-2 and TRBJ2-3; D is possibly TRBD1 (5 bases). Trimming shortened V by 3 bases and J by 7 bases, and 8 bases separated the two germline ends. Germline CDR1 SGHTA, CDR2 FQGNSA. The CDR3 loop spans 12 amino acids.